This T cell receptor (beta chain) came from a study of blood T cells in healthy people across ages (dated by TCRdb to between 2015 and 2017). About the full investigation: In model experiments, roughly one uniquely barcoded TCR beta cDNA molecule per two T cells was captured by template switching. The study analyzed two additional independent replicas of 1 million unique cDNA reads from the same blood draw for two donors, one aged 18 to 29 and one aged 80 or older. Four age groups were formed from the donors: young (average roughly 15 years), middle-aged (around 37), aged (about 68) and long-lived (82). To avoid experimental bias, donors of different ages were spread randomly across the sequencing lanes. The study measured age-related changes in TCR beta repertoire diversity using deep sequencing normalized with unique cDNA molecular identifiers. On the study overall, not on this receptor specifically: The long-lived group showed more naive CD4+ T cells, fewer expanded clones and increased TCR diversity than the aged group, suggesting age selection. Bulk unsorted PBMC profiling prevented conclusive comparison of naive and antigen-experienced compartments. Donor CMV infection status was unknown, potentially confounding age-related changes in expanded clonotypes. As age increased, observed TCR beta diversity per million T cells dropped in a roughly linear way, and a significant reduction was already evident by age around 41. Total diversity estimates from one million sequenced T cells were considered lower bounds and underestimates. Observed TCR beta diversity correlated strongly with the percentage of naive T cells measured by flow cytometry.

The library came from 5' RACE. Sequencing relied on an Illumina HiSeq 2500. The second PCR ran for roughly 7 to 12 cycles and used a J-beta primer mix along with a sample-barcoded 5' primer. A unique molecular identifier was introduced onto each TCR beta cDNA molecule by a template-switch 5' adaptor carrying 12 random nucleotides. Each sample yielded at least 2.5 million CDR3-containing paired-end reads. First-strand cDNA was synthesized from all RNA with the Mint cDNA synthesis kit, primed by a TRBC-specific oligonucleotide. Following uracil-DNA glycosylase treatment, a first 18-cycle PCR with universal primers M1SS and BC2_uni_R was performed on all cDNA. The original pipeline was this. For normalization, 1 million high-quality reads were randomly selected from each sample, with every read carrying a distinct molecular identifier. Reads with shared molecular identifiers were discarded instead of being binned into consensus sequences. MiTCR, set to a Q25 quality threshold and the strictest error-elimination algorithm, was used for CDR3 identification, clonotype clustering and error correction. A nonparametric unseen species model using Euler transformation provided a lower-bound estimate of total TCR beta diversity. Using fastp trimming at Q25 and MiXCR clonotype assembly, TCRdb reanalyzed the public sequencing data and kept in-frame beta chains. For every CDR3 protein sequence, its rows merge into one entry that carries the most common genes and DNA. In this record, the V and J calls reflect TCRdb's handling and not the investigators' own analysis. Present in this sample are about 700,000 distinct CDR3 sequences, around 32% of which were seen just once. The ten largest clones add up to 15% of the sample.

The roughly 37 donors, aged roughly 6 to 95 years, were systemically healthy Caucasian individuals from Russia. Each donor gave around 9.9 milliliters of peripheral blood, collected into EDTA-treated Vacutainer tubes. PBMCs were isolated by Ficoll-Paque density-gradient centrifugation, with at least 7 million obtained per sample. Trizol reagent was used to extract total RNA from the PBMCs, yielding at least 6 micrograms per sample. Naive CD45RAhigh/CD27high T cell percentages were measured by flow cytometry on a PBMC aliquot from every donor. About this clonotype itself: This receptor's antigen is unknown. No per-base quality is available; no much larger clone lies one base away.

The CDR3, from cysteine to phenylalanine, totals 14 residues. The only DNA kept is the CDR3, 42 bases in frame from the first base. Trimmed from V: 5 bases; trimmed from J: 4 bases; junction bases lacking a gene match: 10. Via the germline V gene (reference sequence), CDR1 is DFQATT and CDR2 SNEGSKA. The chain joins TRBV20-1 to TRBJ1-1, with 7 bases in between that match TRBD1. The sequence was collected from a woman older than 75 in good health. Donor details come from another sample of the same person, matched by shared clones. Sample: blood. This receptor has the CDR3 CSARQGRGGTEAFF. The nucleotide sequence is given as TGCAGTGCTCGACAGGGCCGGGGTGGCACTGAAGCTTTCTTT.